One sample yielded the 25 T cell receptor beta chains listed below, sequenced in a study of blood T cell repertoires in COVID-19. Using immunoSEQ multiplex PCR, the repertoire was profiled, and TCRdb retains in-frame clones only, with some absent. The table has hundreds of thousands of clones, 85% to 90% seen once. The sequenced material came from PBMCs or T cells enriched from blood (not recorded which). Source of these receptors: a man aged 35 to 55 who had recovered from COVID-19.

This clone was observed a handful of times. This chain uses TRBV15 with TRBJ2-7, with D tentatively TRBD1 (5 bases). From germline, CDR1 is LNHNV and CDR2 YYDKDF (reference sequence). Deletions cut 2 bases from V and 6 bases from J, with 11 bases between. The CDR3 spans 13 residues. The CDR3 loop is CATSRSGISEQYF. DNA for the CDR3: TGTGCCACCAGCAGATCAGGGATTAGCGAGCAGTACTTC.

CDR3 in amino acids: CASSSTRTYGYTF. As DNA, the CDR3 is TGTGCCAGCAGTTCGACACGCACCTATGGCTACACCTTC. The chain has TRBV6-5 and TRBJ1-2; no firm D call. With 4 bases removed from V and 4 bases from J, the gap between germline ends came to 10 bases. The length of the CDR3 is 13 residues. CDR1 is MNHEY and CDR2 is SVGAGI in the germline V gene.

DNA of the CDR3: TGCGCCAGCAGCCCCGCGCGGGAGTATTCTGGGGAGCAGTACTTC. Translated, it gives CASSPAREYSGEQYF. This rearrangement joins TRBV5-1 to TRBJ2-7; 7 bases are a match to TRBD2. V trimming: 4 bases; J trimming: 7 bases; junction bases outside the gene matches: 14. The CDR3 has 15 residues. Germline V CDR1 and CDR2: SGHRS, YFSETQ.

This chain joins TRBV11-3 and TRBJ2-3; D possibly corresponds to TRBD2 (6 bases). The CDR3 is made up of 17 amino acids. Germline CDR1 is SGHNT and CDR2 is YENEEA. The V gene lost 5 bases and the J gene lost 5 bases, with 23 bases spanning the gap. The CDR3 spells CASSDRGAGRGIDTQYF. CDR3 in DNA: TGTGCCAGCAGCGACCGAGGGGCCGGGCGGGGAATAGATACGCAGTATTTT.

The rearrangement uses TRBV5-1 and TRBJ2-5; perhaps TRBD1 as D (6 bases). CDR1 and CDR2 from the germline V gene are SGHRS and YFSETQ. CDR3 length: 16 amino acids. V dropped 0 bases and J dropped 2 bases, with 14 bases sitting between them. This CDR3 is CASSLGPRTEQETQYF. In DNA form, the CDR3 reads TGCGCCAGCAGCTTGGGGCCCAGGACAGAGCAAGAGACCCAGTACTTC.

This clone was recorded a few times. This chain uses TRBV5-1 with TRBJ1-6; 7 bases agree with TRBD1. J lost 6 bases, V lost 4 bases, and 7 bases had no gene match. Germline values: CDR1 SGHRS, CDR2 YFSETQ. The CDR3 consists of 15 residues. The CDR3 spells CASSPGQELNSPLHF. Written as DNA, the CDR3 is TGCGCCAGCAGCCCAGGACAGGAGCTTAATTCACCCCTCCACTTT. The full variable domain, its missing parts supplied by reference TRBV5-1 and TRBJ1-6, is KAGVTQTPRYLIKTRGQQVTLSCSPISGHRSVSWYQQTPGQGLQFLFEYFSETQRNKGNFPGRFSGRQFSNSRSEMNVSTLELGDSALYLCASSPGQELNSPLHFGNGTRLTVT.

As concerns this clone: At one of its ends the junction is not consistent with the germline gene, which may arise from a read error. This sequence joins TRBV7-2 and TRBJ2-3; D perhaps matches TRBD2 (5 bases). Looked up from germline, CDR1 is SGHTA and CDR2 is FQGNSA. This CDR3 region has 16 residues. DNA of the CDR3: TGTGCCAGCAGCCGCCATGTCGGGGAGCCGGGAATCCGAGAGCCTTTT. Amino acids: CASSRHVGEPGIREPF.

V and J are TRBV7-9 and TRBJ2-2; 12 nucleotides agree with TRBD2. This CDR3 contains 17 residues. Germline CDR1 reads SEHNR; CDR2 reads FQNEAQ (reference sequence). V dropped 6 bases and J dropped 4; count of bases not matched to a gene: 9. The DNA of the CDR3 is TGTGCCAGCAGTCATACTAGCGGGGGGCTCCCCACCGGGGAGCTGTTTTTT. As protein: CASSHTSGGLPTGELFF.

There are many counts of this clone. The V and J genes are TRBV5-4 and TRBJ2-2, with unresolved D. CDR1 SGHNT and CDR2 YYREEE come from the germline V gene (reference sequence). V was clipped by 4 bases and J by 3 bases, with 4 bases between them. CDR3 length: 12 amino acids. CDR3 nucleotides: TGTGCCAGCAGCCTCCACACCGGGGAGCTGTTTTTT. It specifies CASSLHTGELFF.

CDR3 amino acids: CASSSSRRVAYTF. CDR3 sequence (DNA): TGTGCCAGCAGCTCATCCCGGCGGGTAGCCTACACCTTC. This chain connects TRBV6-2 or TRBV6-3 to TRBJ1-2; D is unresolved. V was trimmed by 6 bases and J by 10 bases, leaving 18 bases between them. CDR3 length: 13 amino acids. Germline assignment: CDR1 MNHEY and CDR2 SVGEGT.

CDR3 protein: CASGRQGPNTGELFF. CDR3 nucleotides: TGCGCCAGCGGACGACAGGGGCCGAACACCGGGGAGCTGTTTTTT. The gene calls are TRBV5-1 and TRBJ2-2; 8 nucleotides agree with TRBD1. With 7 bases clipped from V and 0 bases from J, the junction kept 5 bases outside the gene matches. Germline CDR1 reads SGHRS; CDR2 reads YFSETQ. The CDR3 consists of 15 residues.

In nucleotides, the CDR3 is TGTGCCAGCAGGCTCCTAGGACAGGGAGCCTATGGCTACACCTTC. Translation gives CASRLLGQGAYGYTF. The chain links TRBV27 to TRBJ1-2, with TRBD1 identical over 8 bases. V was pared by 6 bases and J by 4 bases, with 10 bases of the junction left unmatched. The CDR3 is 15 residues long. Germline assignment: CDR1 MNHEY and CDR2 SMNVEV (reference sequence).

This clone is a singleton in its sample. The rearrangement uses TRBV4-1 and TRBJ1-3; D may be TRBD1 (6 bases). CDR1 and CDR2 (germline): MGHRA, YSYEKL. CDR3 length: 15 amino acids. Between the trimmed V and J ends, which lost 1 base and 7 bases, there was a span of 14 bases. The CDR3 nucleotides are TGCGCCAGCAGCCAAGTTCGGAACAGGGAGAACACCATATATTTT. Translating gives CASSQVRNRENTIYF.

The chain links TRBV18 to TRBJ1-1; the D gene is possibly TRBD1 (6 bases). From germline, CDR1 is KGHSH and CDR2 LQKENI. The CDR3 runs 15 residues. V was trimmed by 3 bases and J by 6 bases, leaving 17 bases between them. The CDR3 loop reads CASSPPGGRGSEAFF. The DNA for the CDR3 is TGTGCCAGCTCACCTCCGGGGGGGCGGGGGTCTGAAGCTTTCTTT.

The chain couples TRBV21-1 to TRBJ1-5. TRBV21-1 is reported as a pseudogene. This CDR3 comprises 16 residues. The CDR3 loop reads CASSIKKGEGNQPQHF. CDR3 nucleotide sequence: TGTGCCAGCAGCATAAAAAAAGGGGAGGGCAATCAGCCCCAGCATTTT.

V usage is TRBV7-2 and J usage is TRBJ2-2, with D perhaps matching TRBD2 (5 bases). This CDR3 has 15 amino acids. With 5 bases removed from V and 7 bases from J, the gap between germline ends came to 17 bases. CDR1 and CDR2 (germline): SGHTA, FQGNSA. CDR3 in DNA: TGTGCCAGCAGCGGACCCAATAGAGGGCGCGGGGAGCTGTTTTTT. Translated, it gives CASSGPNRGRGELFF.

The chain couples TRBV19 to TRBJ2-4, with TRBD1 matching over 7 bases. Germline V CDR1 and CDR2: LNHDA, SQIVND (reference sequence). This CDR3 is 18 amino acids long. V shed 2 bases, J shed 0 bases, and the junction held 10 bases outside the gene matches. The CDR3 spells CASSITGTDFLAKNIQYF. DNA for the CDR3: TGTGCCAGTAGTATAACTGGGACAGATTTTCTAGCCAAAAACATTCAGTACTTC.

The count of this clone is one. V and J are TRBV11-2 and TRBJ1-2; 8 bases agree with TRBD1. Losses at the gene ends were 3 bases for V and 8 bases for J; bases not matched to a gene: 5. Germline values: CDR1 SGHAT, CDR2 FQNNGV. The CDR3 loop spans 13 amino acids. The CDR3 loop is CASSFAGTGGYTF. The CDR3 DNA reads as TGTGCCAGCAGCTTCGCCGGGACAGGAGGCTACACCTTC.

V usage is TRBV10-3 and J usage is TRBJ2-3; 8 bases match TRBD1. The germline V gene has CDR1 ENHRY and CDR2 SYGVKD. Losses at the gene ends were 9 bases for V and 2 bases for J; bases not matched to a gene: 10. The CDR3 has 15 residues. The CDR3 reads CAISSGTGYTDTQYF. The CDR3 DNA is TGTGCCATATCCTCCGGGACAGGATACACAGATACGCAGTATTTT.

The chain joins TRBV28 to TRBJ2-5; the D is unclear. The CDR3 spans 12 residues. V lost 1 base and J 5 bases, leaving 5 bases between the germline ends. Per germline, CDR1 MDHEN and CDR2 SYDVKM. Here the CDR3 DNA reads TGTGCCAGCAGTTTATCCCCGGAGACCCAGTACTTC. Residues: CASSLSPETQYF.

The chain employs TRBV9 and TRBJ1-2; D not certain. Germline CDR1 SGDLS, CDR2 YYNGEE. This CDR3 is built from 13 residues. V was cut by 0 bases and J by 6 bases, with 9 bases left in between. CDR3 sequence (DNA): TGTGCCAGCAGCGTAGGACCGGAGGATGGCTACACCTTC. As protein: CASSVGPEDGYTF. Based on the CDR3 plus reference TRBV9 and TRBJ1-2, the full variable domain is DSGVTQTPKHLITATGQRVTLRCSPRSGDLSVYWYQQSLDQGLQFLIQYYNGEERAKGNILERFSAQQFPDLHSELNLSSLELGDSALYFCASSVGPEDGYTFGSGTRLTVV.

V gene TRBV29-1 combines with J gene TRBJ2-5; 8 bases agree with TRBD1. Germline V lookup: CDR1 SQVTM, CDR2 ANQGSEA. V was pared by 4 bases and J by 3 bases, with 4 bases of the junction left unmatched. This CDR3 is built from 13 residues. CDR3 protein: CSVASGGKETQYF. The DNA of the CDR3 is TGCAGCGTTGCGTCAGGGGGCAAAGAGACCCAGTACTTC.

The genes are TRBV3-1 (or the pseudogene TRBV3-2) and TRBJ1-5; D is possibly TRBD1 (5 bases). CDR3 size: 14 residues. Trimming took 1 base from V and 8 from J, leaving 12 bases between them. The germline V gene has CDR1 LGHDT and CDR2 YNNKEL (reference sequence). The CDR3 here is CASSQGRGREPQHF. The CDR3 coding sequence is TGTGCCAGCAGCCAAGGAAGGGGTAGGGAGCCCCAGCATTTT.

This chain uses TRBV4-2 with TRBJ2-7; 8 bases align to TRBD2. This CDR3 contains 13 residues. Per the germline V gene, CDR1 is LGHNA and CDR2 is YNFKEQ. V trimming: 5 bases; J trimming: 6 bases; junction bases outside the gene matches: 6. This CDR3 is CASSSDGGGEQYF. The CDR3 DNA follows: TGTGCCAGCAGCTCAGACGGGGGGGGCGAGCAGTACTTC.

Turning to this clone: The DNA is left out, because the CDR3 cannot be placed on it with certainty; the CDR3 is given as TCRdb lists it. V is TRBV21-1 and J is TRBJ2-7; no DNA check was done on the table's D call, TRBD2. TRBV21-1 is annotated as a pseudogene. The CDR3 is made up of 15 amino acids, end residues included. This chain's CDR3 is CASSKVGSGTYEQYF.